Sequencing of this TCR beta chain was carried out in a study of T cell changes during pregnancy in multiple sclerosis. The CDR3 totals 16 residues. Germline V gives CDR1 SGHRS, CDR2 YFSETQ. V was pared by 3 bases and J by 7 bases, with 21 bases between. Produced via immunoSEQ multiplex PCR; TCRdb's table is partial and in-frame only. Here the sample spans tens of thousands of clones, roughly 93% being singletons. This clonotype originated in a female donor with multiple sclerosis, enrolled in a pregnancy study. This sample comprised peripheral blood, obtained in the third trimester of pregnancy. This chain joins TRBV5-1 and TRBJ2-3; tentative D call: TRBD1 (6 bases). CDR3 residues: CASSSNYPGDMNTQYF. In DNA form, the CDR3 reads TGCGCCAGCAGCTCAAATTACCCCGGGGACATGAATACGCAGTATTTT.